The 20 T cell receptor beta chains below all came from one sample that was sequenced in a study of glioma-infiltrating T cells. TCR alpha and beta CDR3 regions were amplified from RNA using iRepertoire nested multiplex PCR. MiXCR, run by TCRdb on the multiplex PCR reads, gives a single entry per CDR3 protein. The data show around 190,000 distinct CDR3 sequences, over 25% seen once. Sequencing was performed on glioma tissue, nonneoplastic brain tissue, or PBMCs (not recorded which). The receptors were gathered from a human donor with low-grade glioma or glioblastoma, undergoing nonglioma brain surgery, or in good health (not recorded which).

Worth noting for this clonotype: One end of the junction varies from germline; a read error may be responsible. The chain links TRBV19 to TRBJ2-7, with D possibly being TRBD1 (5 bases). The CDR3 length is 15 residues. The germline V gene encodes CDR1 LNHDA and CDR2 SQIVND (reference sequence). The CDR3 DNA reads as TGTGCCAGTAGTATGCAACCGACAGATTCCTACAAGCAGTACTTC. Translation: CASSMQPTDSYKQYF.

A single count supports this clonotype. A read error may explain this, as a much larger clone is one base away. The chain is built from TRBV28 and TRBJ2-7, with TRBD2 as a possible D gene (5 bases). This CDR3 is built from 14 residues. Trimming pared 11 bases from V and 9 bases from J, leaving 26 bases between. Germline lookup yields CDR1 MDHEN and CDR2 SYDVKM. Written as DNA, the CDR3 is TGTGCCTCTCATCCCGGGAACTACCCTTTCGGGCAGTACTTC. Translation gives CASHPGNYPFGQYF.

This clonotype was recorded many times. CDR3 residues: CASSLWLAGADTQYF. The CDR3 nucleotides read TGTGCCAGCAGCTTATGGCTAGCGGGAGCAGATACGCAGTATTTT. The chain is built from TRBV11-1 and TRBJ2-3, with 10 bases identical to TRBD2. The CDR3 has 15 amino acids. Germline-derived CDR1 and CDR2 are SGHAT and FQDESV (reference sequence). Trimming removed 2 bases from V and 4 bases from J; junction bases left unmatched: 3.

This clonotype was seen a handful of times. J is TRBJ1-4 and V is TRBV2; possibly TRBD1 for D (5 bases). Germline-derived CDR1 and CDR2 are SNHLY and FYNNEI. The V end was cut by 6 bases, the J end by 7 bases, with 18 bases between. The CDR3 loop spans 15 amino acids. DNA of the CDR3: TGTGCCAGCAGATTCCTCCGGGACGGAGGTGAAAAACTGTTTTTT. This encodes CASRFLRDGGEKLFF.

This clonotype was counted many times. The chain carries TRBV24-1 and TRBJ2-3, with unresolved D. CDR3 size: 15 residues. The V and J ends lost 9 bases and 1 base respectively, with 16 bases between them. Germline assignment: CDR1 KGHDR and CDR2 SFDVKD. CDR3 region: CATSVSKEGTDTQYF. CDR3 nucleotides: TGTGCCACCTCAGTCTCGAAAGAGGGCACAGATACGCAGTATTTT.

This clonotype was detected many times. The chain has TRBV6-1 and TRBJ2-7; D is unclear. This CDR3 has 14 residues. V shed 5 bases and J shed 5 bases, with 16 bases lying between them. The germline CDR1 and CDR2 sequences are MNHNS and SASEGT. CDR3: CASSTPDSRDEQYF. The CDR3 nucleotides read TGTGCCAGCAGTACTCCCGATAGTCGGGACGAGCAGTACTTC.

As concerns this clonotype: A read error is possible here, since a much larger clone lies one base away. The rearrangement joins TRBV7-2 to TRBJ2-7, with 11 bases that match TRBD2. The CDR3 runs 15 residues. Germline V gene lookup returns CDR1 SGHTA and CDR2 FQGNSA. J lost 7 bases, V lost 5 bases, and 10 bases had no gene match. This chain's CDR3 is CASSTIAGGPREQYF. The CDR3 DNA is TGTGCCAGCAGCACAATAGCGGGAGGGCCACGGGAGCAGTACTTC. Full variable domain (rest looked up from reference TRBV7-2 and TRBJ2-7): GAGVSQSPSNKVTEKGKDVELRCDPISGHTALYWYRQSLGQGLEFLIYFQGNSAPDKSGLPSDRFSAERTGGSVSTLTIQRTQQEDSAVYLCASSTIAGGPREQYFGPGTRLTVT.

Concerning this clonotype: At one end the junction does not follow the germline gene, possibly because of a read error. The rearrangement joins TRBV16 to TRBJ1-5; perhaps TRBD1 as D (6 bases). Germline assignment: CDR1 KGHSY and CDR2 FQNENV. This CDR3 is 15 amino acids long. CDR3: CASNQFGQLNQPQHF. The DNA of the CDR3 is TGTGCCAGCAACCAATTTGGACAGCTGAATCAGCCCCAGCATTTT.

This clonotype was picked up many times. The rearrangement uses TRBV7-2 and TRBJ2-7; no definite D call. The CDR3 totals 12 residues. V lost 0 bases and J lost 3, with 3 bases in between. CDR1 SGHTA and CDR2 FQGNSA come from the germline V gene. The CDR3 loop is CASSLARYEQYF. The CDR3 DNA follows: TGTGCCAGCAGCTTAGCACGCTACGAGCAGTACTTC. The entire variable domain, with the rest obtained from reference TRBV7-2 and TRBJ2-7, is as follows: GAGVSQSPSNKVTEKGKDVELRCDPISGHTALYWYRQSLGQGLEFLIYFQGNSAPDKSGLPSDRFSAERTGGSVSTLTIQRTQQEDSAVYLCASSLARYEQYFGPGTRLTVT.

The sample holds many counts of this clonotype. The chain couples TRBV7-6 to TRBJ2-1, with 11 bases fitting TRBD1. The J segment lost 10 bases and the V segment lost 5 bases, leaving 7 bases of the junction unmatched. Germline V gene sequence: CDR1 SGHVS, CDR2 FNYEAQ. The CDR3 extends over 14 amino acids. The CDR3 loop reads CASSPPGTGGEQFF. Here the CDR3 DNA reads TGTGCCAGCAGCCCACCGGGGACAGGGGGAGAGCAGTTCTTC.

This clonotype was detected a few times. The chain recombines TRBV7-9 with TRBJ2-3; D might be TRBD2 (5 bases). V was cut by 8 bases and J by 2 bases, with 14 bases left in between. This CDR3 has 14 residues. Germline V gene data show CDR1 as SEHNR and CDR2 as FQNEAQ (reference sequence). CDR3 amino acids: CASLVRENTDTQYF. The CDR3 nucleotides are TGTGCCAGCCTTGTTCGGGAAAACACAGATACGCAGTATTTT.

This clonotype was detected a few times. The rearrangement joins TRBV12-3 or TRBV12-4 to TRBJ1-2; D may be TRBD1 (5 bases). V was trimmed by 5 bases and J by 2 bases, leaving 15 bases between them. CDR3 length: 15 residues. CDR3 sequence reads: CASSAPPRGNYGYTF. DNA for the CDR3: TGTGCCAGCAGTGCCCCTCCCCGGGGGAACTATGGCTACACCTTC.

This clonotype was counted many times. CDR3 sequence (DNA): TGTGCCAGCAGTTACTCTAAAGTGTCCGGAGACACCGGGGAGCTGTTTTTT. Its protein is CASSYSKVSGDTGELFF. The chain combines TRBV6-2 or TRBV6-3 with TRBJ2-2, with unresolved D. Germline loops: CDR1 MNHEY, CDR2 SVGEGT. This CDR3 contains 17 residues. Trimming cost V 0 bases and J 3 bases, with 14 bases left between them.

This clonotype showed up many times. The chain links TRBV20-1 to TRBJ2-7; D uncertain. CDR3 size: 14 residues. V was clipped by 4 bases and J by 2 bases, with 15 bases between them. Germline CDR1 reads DFQATT; CDR2 reads SNEGSKA (reference sequence). CDR3 sequence reads: CSAIPRTSTYEQYF. In DNA, the CDR3 is TGCAGTGCTATTCCAAGGACGTCCACCTACGAGCAGTACTTC.

This clonotype was detected many times. This CDR3 reads CASSGRPGTADNEQFF. The CDR3 DNA reads as TGTGCCAGCAGCGGCAGACCCGGGACAGCCGACAATGAGCAGTTCTTC. The chain recombines TRBV3-1 with TRBJ2-1, with 7 bases aligning to TRBD1. CDR1 is LGHDT and CDR2 is YNNKEL in the germline V gene (reference sequence). With 5 bases clipped from V and 5 bases from J, the junction kept 12 bases outside the gene matches. The CDR3 loop spans 16 amino acids.

To note about this clonotype: One end of the junction fails to match germline, which may point to a read error. The chain recombines TRBV6-1 with TRBJ2-7; 13 positions match TRBD2. The CDR3 sequence is 14 residues long. Germline lookup yields CDR1 MNHNS and CDR2 SASEGT. CDR3 in amino acids: CASSPGLAGIEQHF. In DNA, the CDR3 is TGTGCCAGCAGCCCGGGACTAGCGGGAATAGAGCAGCACTTC.

Ten or more counts support this clonotype. The CDR3 protein is CASSLGQSSYNEQFF. The CDR3, as DNA: TGCGCCAGCAGCTTAGGGCAGTCCAGCTACAATGAGCAGTTCTTC. The V and J genes are TRBV5-1 and TRBJ2-1; D call uncertain. Trimming cost V 2 bases and J 3 bases, with 12 bases left between them. CDR1 and CDR2 from the germline V gene are SGHRS and YFSETQ. The CDR3 consists of 15 residues.

For this clonotype: No conserved phenylalanine or tryptophan ends this CDR3, so it is likely a read error. This chain links TRBV4-2 with TRBJ2-1, with 11 nucleotides matching TRBD2. This CDR3 region has 16 residues. V shed 2 bases, J shed 10 bases, and the junction held 10 bases outside the gene matches. The V gene's germline CDR1 is LGHNA and CDR2 YNFKEQ. DNA for the CDR3: TGTGCCAGCAGCCAAATAGCGGGAGGGGTTGATTTCGAGCAGTTCTTA. Translated: CASSQIAGGVDFEQFL.

The table lists this clonotype with many counts. This chain links TRBV6-1 with TRBJ1-5, with 7 bases matching TRBD1. This CDR3 is built from 14 residues. Germline CDR1 MNHNS, CDR2 SASEGT. The V and J ends lost 5 bases and 5 bases, in that order; junction bases with no gene match: 6. CDR3 sequence (DNA): TGTGCCAGCAGTCTTGACAGGGTAGATCAGCCCCAGCATTTT. It yields the protein CASSLDRVDQPQHF.

To note about this clonotype: A much more abundant neighbour one base away suggests this may be a read error. The genes are TRBV6-2 or TRBV6-3 and TRBJ2-7; a possible D gene is TRBD2 (5 bases). The CDR3 has 14 residues. V gave up 0 bases and J gave up 1 base, with 7 bases separating them. The germline gives CDR1 MNHEY, CDR2 SVGEGT. CDR3 sequence: CASSYSDLSYEQYF. The CDR3 DNA sequence: TGTGCCAGCAGTTACTCGGACTTGTCCTACGAGCAGTACTTC.